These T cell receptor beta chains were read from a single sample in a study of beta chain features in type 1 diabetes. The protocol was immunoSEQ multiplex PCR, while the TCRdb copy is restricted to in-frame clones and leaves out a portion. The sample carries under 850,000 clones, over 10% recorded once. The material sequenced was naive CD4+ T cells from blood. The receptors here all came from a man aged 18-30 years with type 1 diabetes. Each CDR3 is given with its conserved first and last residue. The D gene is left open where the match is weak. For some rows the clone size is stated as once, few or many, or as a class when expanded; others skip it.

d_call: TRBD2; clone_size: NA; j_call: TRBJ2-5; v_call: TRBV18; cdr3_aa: CASSPGGGQETQYF; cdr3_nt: TGTGCCAGCTCACCTGGCGGGGGACAAGAGACCCAGTACTTC
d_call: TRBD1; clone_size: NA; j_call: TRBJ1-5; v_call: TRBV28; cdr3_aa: CAIRQGGAFNQPQHF; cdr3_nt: TGTGCCATCAGACAGGGAGGGGCCTTCAATCAGCCCCAGCATTTT
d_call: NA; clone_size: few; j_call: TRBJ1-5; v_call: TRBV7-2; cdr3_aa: CASSTHRDNNQPQHF; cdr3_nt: TGTGCCAGCAGCACCCACCGGGATAACAATCAGCCCCAGCATTTT
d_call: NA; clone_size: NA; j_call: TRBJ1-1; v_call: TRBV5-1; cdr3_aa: CASSFGGPGDTEAFF; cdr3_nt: TGCGCCAGCAGCTTTGGAGGCCCGGGGGACACTGAAGCTTTCTTT
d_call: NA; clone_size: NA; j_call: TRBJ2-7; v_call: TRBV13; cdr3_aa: CASSLGPGYEQYF; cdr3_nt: TGTGCCAGCAGCTTAGGCCCGGGCTACGAGCAGTACTTC
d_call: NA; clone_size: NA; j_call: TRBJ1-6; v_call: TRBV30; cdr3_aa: CAWSVRSSPLHF; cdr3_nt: TGTGCCTGGAGTGTCCGTTCTTCACCCCTCCACTTT
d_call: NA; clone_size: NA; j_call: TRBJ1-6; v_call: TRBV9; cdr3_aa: CASSVEGFNSPLHF; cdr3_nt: TGTGCCAGCAGCGTAGAGGGGTTCAATTCACCCCTCCACTTT
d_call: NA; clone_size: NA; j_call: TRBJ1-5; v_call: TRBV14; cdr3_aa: CASSQGWEQPQHF; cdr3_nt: TGTGCCAGCAGCCAAGGTTGGGAACAGCCCCAGCATTTT
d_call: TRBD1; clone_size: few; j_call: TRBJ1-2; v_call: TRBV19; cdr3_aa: CASSSPDRSSGYTF; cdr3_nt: TGTGCCAGTAGTTCCCCGGACAGGTCCTCGGGCTACACCTTC
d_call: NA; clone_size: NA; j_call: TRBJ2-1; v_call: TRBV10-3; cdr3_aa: CAIRDSDRSYNEQFF; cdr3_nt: TGTGCCATCAGAGACTCGGATCGGTCCTACAATGAGCAGTTCTTC
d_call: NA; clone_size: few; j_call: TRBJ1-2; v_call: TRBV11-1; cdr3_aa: CASSLDPAANYGYTF; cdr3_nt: TGTGCCAGCAGCTTAGATCCGGCAGCTAACTATGGCTACACCTTC